This T cell receptor (beta chain) derives from a study of shared clonotypes between healthy human individuals (dated by TCRdb to the early 2020s). General notes on the study: A couple of women and a few men aged 18 to 49 years were included in the cohort. For each donor, CD4 naive and CD4 memory were each given three plates, CD8 naive was given two plates, and CD8 memory was given one plate. Blood TCR repertoires of five healthy adults were deeply sequenced to estimate repertoire size and the extent of clonotype sharing between individuals. Libraries were prepared and TCR repertoires were sequenced by different laboratories using diverse techniques, in order to increase sequencing depth and limit assay-specific biases. Leukapheresis yielded between about 0.85 and 10 billion PBMCs per donor. Results the study describes overall, beyond this receptor: Pairwise subsampling led to the expectation that sequencing depth would affect the degree of clonotype sharing among donors. The genetic and exposure-history diversity represented was limited by the small number of donors. Sampling was restricted to blood, and TCR repertoires in tissues likely differ from the TCR repertoires found in blood. Across a few donors, roughly 5.1% of naive CD4, roughly 3.4% of naive CD8, 2.3% of memory CD4, and 0.4% to 0.45% of memory CD8 clonotypes were shared. Compared with non-shared clonotypes, clonotypes shared by all four sorted-subset donors had higher generation probabilities. Rarefaction of sorted-subset datasets indicated incomplete sequencing despite the large sequencing depth. Larger estimated clonotype richness was generally found for naive subsets than for memory subsets.

The donors were healthy, HIV-negative adults with no recently reported acute infections or vaccinations. Only Caucasian adults living in Nashville, Tennessee, USA were represented among the donors. CD4+ T cells were enriched by magnetic negative selection, after which naive cells were positively selected on CD45RA and the negative fraction was taken as the memory subset. Blood was collected by leukapheresis, and PBMCs were isolated by Ficoll-Histopaque density gradient centrifugation and then cryopreserved in liquid nitrogen vapor phase. Analytical flow cytometry was used to check the purity and quantity of each magnetically sorted T cell population. Each sorted fraction had its genomic DNA isolated and then quantified by UV absorbance on a Nanodrop 2000c. Worth noting for this clone: Its antigen remains unidentified. No base quality information exists; no much larger clone differs at one position.

Inclusive of the bounding cysteine and phenylalanine, the CDR3 is 17 residues long. The retained sequence is limited to the CDR3, 51 bases, with the frame set at the first base. Clipping removes 1 base from V and 4 bases from J, with 6 as the unmatched junction base count. Via the germline V gene, CDR1 is MGHDK and CDR2 SYGVNS. Using the deep immunoSEQ assay, TCR CDR3 regions were amplified from genomic DNA by multiplex PCR. Extracted genomic DNA from each cell subset was distributed evenly across all wells of several immunoSEQ 96-well plates, and each plate was treated as a replicate. Each replicate PCR for sorted subsets received about 200 ng genomic DNA, equal to about 30,000 T cell genomes. The purified libraries were quantified using a Qubit 3.0 fluorometer, sized with a Bioanalyzer 2100, and then quantified again using the KAPA Library Quantification kit. Every immunoSEQ 96-well plate was sequenced on a dedicated single-read 150-cycle Illumina NextSeq 550 flow cell. Concerning the study's data processing: Because the immunoSEQ output included only junctional sequences and no quality scores, the filtering could not be the same as the filtering used for full-length reads. Sequences were annotated with PyIR, a Python wrapper for IgBLAST v1.9, using IMGT germline references to assign V/J genes and CDR3. Any read was removed if the V/J assignment was weak (E-value above 1e-6), the CDR3 was missing, or the read contained stop codons, out-of-frame junctions, or ambiguous translated residues. V3J clonotypes were defined by identical inferred V gene, J gene, and CDR3 amino acid sequence. Percentage overlap between repertoires was calculated by dividing the number of shared unique clonotypes by the size of the smaller repertoire. Repertoire richness was assessed with RTK rarefaction, the Chao1 estimator, and Recon v2.1 estimates of unobserved clonotypes. Generation probabilities for all TCRbeta clonotypes obtained by the gDNA method from a handful of donors were computed using OLGA. TCRdb carries this immuneACCESS record with in-frame sequences only. Its versions omit some clonotypes, under half of them owing to an unresolved V gene in the studies checked, with the rest unexplained. The V and J calls and the clone size are those of that table, but D and trimming were determined from the DNA. Recorded for this sample are roughly 700,000 clones; about 74% of them occurred a single time. The ten largest clones add up to roughly 1.7% of the sample.

The rearranged chain carries TRBV25-1 and TRBJ2-3; 12 junctional bases match TRBD2. This clonotype was sampled from a woman in her 30s in good health. Sequenced input: memory CD4+ T cells sorted from blood. Interpreted using the paper, the cell subset or site label stands for: CD45RA-negative fraction. CDR3 sequence: CASSESRLAGDPDTQYF. The DNA is TGTGCCAGCAGTGAATCGCGACTAGCGGGAGACCCAGATACGCAGTATTTT. Extended through the reference TRBV25-1 and TRBJ2-3 proteins, this CDR3 yields the full variable domain: EADIYQTPRYLVIGTGKKITLECSQTMGHDKMYWYQQDPGMELHLIHYSYGVNSTEKGDLSSESTVSRIRTEHFPLTLESARPSHTSQYLCASSESRLAGDPDTQYFGPGTRLTVL.